Sequencing of this T cell receptor (beta chain) was carried out in a study of cytomegalovirus exposure and HLA in healthy donors. About the study: Unique TCR beta sequences numbering about 100 million came from 150 million to 200 million T cells in an earlier analysis. Study results and limitations: Associated with cytomegalovirus, according to the listing, were 150 to 200 TCR beta chains. A prior analysis recorded that most TCR beta V segments were productive about 90% or about 30% of the time.

Concerning this clone itself: The antigen is unknown.

Amplification used 60 Vbeta primers and 13 Jbeta primers. Clones were sequenced by immunoSEQ multiplex PCR, and TCRdb holds only the in-frame ones, with some missing. In total, the table holds roughly 200,000 clones. Germline values: CDR1 MNHNY, CDR2 SVGAGI (reference sequence). CDR3 length equals 12 residues. V was trimmed by 2 bases and J by 6 bases, leaving 7 bases between them. The chain recombines TRBV6-6 with TRBJ1-1; D ambiguous. The sequencing sample was made of PBMCs. The sequence was collected from a girl aged 2 to 9 in good health and CMV-seropositive. CDR3 bases: TGTGCCAGCAGTTACGAGGGAGCTGAAGCTTTCTTT. It yields the protein CASSYEGAEAFF.